This T cell receptor (beta chain) is from a study of blood T cell repertoires in COVID-19. Study-wide background: Some COVID-19 samples were acute and others convalescent; all came from the United States, Italy and Spain.

Original analysis: Reference gene primer amplification gave estimated nucleated cell counts. The table came from immunoSEQ multiplex PCR; TCRdb's copy has only in-frame clones and leaves some out. D and trimming were read from the DNA, whereas the V and J calls and clone size are those reported in that table. The sample has more than 65,000 clones; around 76% are singletons. This CDR3 is 14 amino acids long. The V end was cut by 5 bases, the J end by 1 base, with 12 bases between. CDR1 is PRHDT, CDR2 FYEKMQ, per germline (reference sequence). Material for sequencing was peripheral blood. V is TRBV13 and J is TRBJ2-7, with D perhaps matching TRBD2 (5 bases). The TCR sequence derives from a woman aged 80 or older with active or convalescent COVID-19. This chain's CDR3 is CASSREGESYEQYF. CDR3 nucleotide sequence: TGTGCCAGCAGCCGGGAAGGCGAGTCCTACGAGCAGTACTTC.